These 13 T cell receptor beta chains share one sample of origin, sequenced in a study of T cells in Graves' hyperthyroidism and ophthalmopathy. The CDR3 regions of TCR beta were amplified from RNA transcripts. TCR CDR3 underwent first-round RT-PCR with the HTBI primer set. TCRdb fed the multiplex PCR reads into MiXCR, producing one record per CDR3 protein. The table has about 840,000 distinct CDR3 sequences, 35% to 40% seen once. The sequenced sample consisted of blood. The origin of the receptors is a man between 18 and 35 years old with Graves' hyperthyroidism.

The rearrangement links TRBV5-6 to TRBJ1-1; D is unclear. This CDR3 region has 13 residues. V lost 0 bases to trimming and J lost 8 bases, with 11 bases between them. Per the germline V gene, CDR1 is SGHDT and CDR2 is YYEEEE. CDR3 region: CASSLGALVEAFF. The CDR3 coding sequence is TGTGCCAGCAGCTTGGGGGCCTTGGTCGAAGCTTTCTTT.

Ten or more counts support this clonotype. V usage is TRBV10-3 and J usage is TRBJ1-6; tentatively, D is TRBD1 (5 bases). This CDR3 region has 14 residues. V shed 10 bases and J shed 10 bases, with 20 bases lying between them. Looked up from germline, CDR1 is ENHRY and CDR2 is SYGVKD. The CDR3 spells CATRAQGGESPLHF. CDR3 nucleotide sequence: TGTGCCACCCGGGCGCAGGGTGGTGAATCACCCCTCCACTTT.

The table lists this clonotype with many counts. This chain connects TRBV7-6 to TRBJ2-7; D remains ambiguous. Germline CDR1 and CDR2: SGHVS and FNYEAQ. With 4 bases removed from V and 4 bases from J, the gap between germline ends came to 8 bases. This CDR3 is 12 amino acids long. As DNA, the CDR3 is TGTGCCAGCAGCTCGGACGTATACGAGCAGTACTTC. Its protein is CASSSDVYEQYF.

The chain carries TRBV5-1 and TRBJ2-5; 8 bases are a match to TRBD2. CDR3 length: 16 residues. Germline-derived CDR1 and CDR2 are SGHRS and YFSETQ. The junction had 9 bases not matched to a gene; V was cut back by 1 base and J by 4 bases. The CDR3 coding sequence is TGCGCCAGCAGCTTGACTCCAGCGGGGGCGGGAGAGACCCAGTACTTC. It encodes CASSLTPAGAGETQYF.

This chain links TRBV20-1 with TRBJ2-7; 9 positions agree with TRBD2. V dropped 3 bases and J dropped 5; count of bases not matched to a gene: 8. Germline V lookup: CDR1 DFQATT, CDR2 SNEGSKA (reference sequence). The CDR3 spans 14 residues. CDR3 amino acids: CSASRLAGFDEQYF. The CDR3 DNA follows: TGCAGTGCTAGTCGGCTAGCGGGATTCGACGAGCAGTACTTC.

On this clonotype itself: A much larger clone is a single base away; this may be a read error. The chain joins TRBV10-3 to TRBJ2-7; 11 bases fit TRBD2. CDR3 length equals 14 residues. CDR1 ENHRY and CDR2 SYGVKD come from the germline V gene. V was clipped by 4 bases and J by 5 bases; unmatched bases: 4. The CDR3 sequence: CAISGSSGRNEQYF. The CDR3, as DNA: TGTGCCATCAGTGGTTCTAGCGGGAGGAACGAGCAGTACTTC.

This clonotype was counted a few times. The chain is built from TRBV5-1 and TRBJ2-2; no reliable D call. The CDR3 is made up of 15 amino acids. The germline V and J ends were trimmed by 2 bases and 4 bases, with 12 bases remaining between them. The germline CDR1 and CDR2 sequences are SGHRS and YFSETQ. The CDR3 loop reads CASSLSVTGTGELFF. In DNA form, the CDR3 reads TGCGCCAGCAGCTTATCGGTTACGGGCACCGGGGAGCTGTTTTTT.

There are many counts of this clonotype. The chain employs TRBV20-1 and TRBJ1-1; no clear D gene. Germline V gives CDR1 DFQATT, CDR2 SNEGSKA (reference sequence). The CDR3 sequence is 11 residues long. V lost 6 bases, J lost 3 bases, and 8 bases lay in between. This chain's CDR3 is CSATPYTEAFF. DNA of the CDR3: TGCAGTGCCACCCCCTACACTGAAGCTTTCTTT.

J is TRBJ1-2 and V is TRBV29-1; perhaps TRBD1 as D (6 bases). The CDR3 totals 10 residues. The germline gives CDR1 SQVTM, CDR2 ANQGSEA. Trimming removed 7 bases at V and 7 bases at J, with 10 bases between. Here the CDR3 reads CSATRGGYTF. The CDR3 DNA is TGCAGCGCCACCAGGGGTGGCTACACCTTC.

This clonotype was counted between two and nine times. J is TRBJ2-7 and V is TRBV5-1, with 7 bases identical to TRBD1. Germline lookup yields CDR1 SGHRS and CDR2 YFSETQ. This CDR3 comprises 15 residues. J was trimmed by 1 base and V by 4 bases; bases with no gene match: 8. The CDR3 loop reads CASSVVQDRSYEQYF. CDR3 in DNA: TGCGCCAGCAGCGTTGTCCAGGACAGGTCCTACGAGCAGTACTTC.

Concerning this clonotype: This may come from a read error, since a much larger clone is one base off. The chain joins TRBV9 to TRBJ1-6, with D possibly TRBD1 on 6 matching bases. This CDR3 has 15 amino acids. Germline loops: CDR1 SGDLS, CDR2 YYNGEE. CDR3 loop: CASGVGDTYNSPLHF. CDR3 DNA sequence: TGTGCCAGCGGCGTAGGGGACACCTATAATTCACCCCTCCACTTT.

The J gene is TRBJ1-2, the V gene TRBV25-1; D might be TRBD1 (6 bases). The germline V and J ends were trimmed by 1 base and 5 bases, with 8 bases remaining between them. The CDR3 loop spans 13 amino acids. Germline CDR1 reads MGHDK; CDR2 reads SYGVNS. The CDR3 sequence: CASSELGQYGYTF. Here the CDR3 DNA reads TGTGCCAGCAGTGAATTAGGACAGTATGGCTACACCTTC.

This clonotype was found many times. DNA of the CDR3: TGTGCCATCAGTGTAGCAGCGGGAGACTACGAGCAGTACTTC. Residues: CAISVAAGDYEQYF. The rearrangement uses TRBV10-3 and TRBJ2-7; the match to TRBD2 covers 8 bases. From germline, CDR1 is ENHRY and CDR2 SYGVKD. The V segment lost 4 bases and the J segment 3 bases; nucleotides outside the gene matches: 5. CDR3 length: 14 residues.